This TCR beta chain was recovered during a study of OX40 agonist ivuxolimab in advanced cancers. Sequencing used immunoSEQ multiplex PCR; TCRdb keeps in-frame clones, though not all of them. Among approximately 45,000 clones listed, roughly 87% were seen once. If patients had autoimmune disease history or systemic immunosuppression, they were excluded. V was clipped by 1 base and J by 6 bases, with 3 bases between them. The CDR3 contains 12 residues. Looked up from germline, CDR1 is LNHNV and CDR2 is YYDKDF (reference sequence). The sequences come from CD4+ or CD8+ T cells sorted from blood, collected in a trial of the OX40 agonist ivuxolimab. The chain has TRBV15 and TRBJ2-2; D gene unclear. The TCR comes from an adult with an advanced solid tumor such as melanoma, head and neck, liver or kidney cancer. The CDR3 loop reads CATSRGSGELFF. The CDR3 DNA follows: TGTGCCACCAGCAGAGGATCCGGGGAGCTGTTTTTT.